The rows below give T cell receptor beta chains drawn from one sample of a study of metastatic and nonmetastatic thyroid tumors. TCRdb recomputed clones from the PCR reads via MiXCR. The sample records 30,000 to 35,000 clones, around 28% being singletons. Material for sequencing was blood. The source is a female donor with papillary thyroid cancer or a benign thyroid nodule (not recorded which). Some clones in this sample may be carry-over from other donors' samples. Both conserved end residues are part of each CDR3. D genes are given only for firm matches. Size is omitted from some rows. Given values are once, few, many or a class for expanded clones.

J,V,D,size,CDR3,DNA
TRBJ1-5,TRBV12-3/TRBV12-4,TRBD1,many,CASSLGQGGREPQHF,TGTGCCAGCAGCTTGGGACAGGGGGGACGCGAACCCCAGCATTTT
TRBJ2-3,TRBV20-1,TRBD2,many,CSARDVTSGTDTQYF,TGCAGTGCTAGAGATGTCACTAGCGGCACAGATACGCAGTATTTT
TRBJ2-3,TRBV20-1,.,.,CSASLHDTQYF,TGCAGTGCTAGTTTGCACGATACGCAGTATTTT
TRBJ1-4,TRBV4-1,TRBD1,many,CASSLRDRNNEKLFF,TGCGCCAGCAGCCTCCGGGACAGGAATAATGAAAAACTGTTTTTT
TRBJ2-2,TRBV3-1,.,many,CASSPMTSSTGELFF,TGTGCCAGCAGTCCTATGACTAGTAGCACCGGGGAGCTGTTTTTT
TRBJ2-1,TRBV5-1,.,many,CASSFQGTVYNEQFF,TGCGCCAGCAGCTTCCAGGGAACAGTCTACAATGAGCAGTTCTTC
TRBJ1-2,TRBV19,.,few,CASIKDRLVGGYTF,TGTGCCAGTATAAAGGACCGCCTGGTGGGAGGCTACACCTTC
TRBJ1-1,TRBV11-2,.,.,CASSLSSWGVSTEAFF,TGTGCCAGCAGCTTATCTTCTTGGGGGGTTAGTACTGAAGCTTTCTTT
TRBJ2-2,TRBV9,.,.,CASSVTWGVTGELFF,TGTGCCAGCAGCGTTACGTGGGGGGTCACCGGGGAGCTGTTTTTT
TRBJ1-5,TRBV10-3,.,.,CAISERDNQPQHF,TGTGCCATCAGTGAGCGAGATAATCAGCCCCAGCATTTT
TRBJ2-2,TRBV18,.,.,CASSPVKVSGNTGELFF,TGTGCCAGCTCACCGGTCAAGGTTAGCGGCAACACCGGGGAGCTGTTTTTT
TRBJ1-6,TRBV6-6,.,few,CASSYSAAAYNSPLHF,TGTGCCAGCAGTTACTCGGCGGCGGCCTATAATTCACCCCTCCACTTT
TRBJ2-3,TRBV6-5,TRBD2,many,CASSYTAGGTDTQYF,TGTGCCAGCAGTTACACTGCGGGGGGCACAGATACGCAGTATTTT
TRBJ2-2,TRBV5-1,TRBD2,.,CASSLVLADFTGELFF,TGCGCCAGCAGCTTGGTACTAGCGGATTTTACCGGGGAGCTGTTTTTT
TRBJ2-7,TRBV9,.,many,CASSVAAGVAYEQYF,TGTGCCAGCAGCGTAGCCGCAGGGGTGGCCTACGAGCAGTACTTC
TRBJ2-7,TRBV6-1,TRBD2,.,CALGTSVSYEQYF,TGTGCCCTGGGTACTAGCGTCTCTTACGAGCAGTACTTC
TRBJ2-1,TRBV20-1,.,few,CSALWLPPNEQFF,TGCAGCGCCCTCTGGCTCCCGCCCAATGAGCAGTTCTTC
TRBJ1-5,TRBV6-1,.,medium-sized,CASSEMGLQPQHF,TGTGCCAGCAGTGAAATGGGGCTACAGCCCCAGCATTTT
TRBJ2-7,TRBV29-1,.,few,CSVVPRGAISDQYF,TGCAGCGTTGTACCACGGGGGGCAATATCCGACCAGTACTTC
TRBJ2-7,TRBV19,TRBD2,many,CASSKGLAREQYF,TGTGCCAGTAGTAAGGGACTAGCGCGGGAGCAGTACTTC
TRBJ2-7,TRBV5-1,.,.,CASSLVGSSYEQYF,TGCGCCAGCAGCTTGGTTGGGAGCTCCTACGAGCAGTACTTC
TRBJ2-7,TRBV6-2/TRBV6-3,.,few,CASLPGGFLSYEQYF,TGTGCCAGCCTCCCTGGCGGGTTCCTTTCCTACGAGCAGTACTTC
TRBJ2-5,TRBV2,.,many,CASSEAPGPKTETQYF,TGTGCCAGCAGTGAAGCGCCGGGTCCCAAAACAGAGACCCAGTACTTC
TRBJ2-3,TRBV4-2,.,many,CASSQSPGVDSTQYF,TGTGCCAGCAGCCAGTCCCCAGGGGTCGACTCTACGCAGTATTTT
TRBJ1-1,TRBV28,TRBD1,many,CASNWVGQGSEAFF,TGTGCCAGCAATTGGGTGGGACAGGGGTCTGAAGCTTTCTTT
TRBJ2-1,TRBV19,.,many,CASSSFGSFNEQFF,TGTGCCAGTAGTTCGTTCGGCAGTTTCAATGAGCAGTTCTTC
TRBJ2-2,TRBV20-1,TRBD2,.,CSASASGDTGELFF,TGCAGTGCTAGCGCTAGCGGGGACACCGGGGAGCTGTTTTTT
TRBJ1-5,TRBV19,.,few,CASSPVGYKPKHF,TGTGCCAGTAGTCCGGTGGGGTACAAGCCCAAGCATTTT
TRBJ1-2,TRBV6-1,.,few,CASSEAETVYVYTF,TGTGCCAGCAGTGAAGCTGAGACAGTCTATGTCTACACCTTC
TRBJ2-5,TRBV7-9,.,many,CASSISGGVETQYF,TGTGCCAGCAGCATCTCGGGGGGCGTAGAGACCCAGTACTTC
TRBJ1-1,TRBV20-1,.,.,CSAPSSTGCTEAFF,TGCAGTGCTCCATCCAGTACAGGCTGCACTGAAGCTTTCTTT
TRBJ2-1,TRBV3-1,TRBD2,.,CASSQETSAGVYNEQFF,TGTGCCAGCAGCCAAGAAACGTCAGCGGGAGTATACAATGAGCAGTTCTTC
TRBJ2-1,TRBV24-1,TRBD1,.,CATSDDGTGKGNEQFF,TGTGCCACCAGTGATGATGGGACAGGGAAGGGCAATGAGCAGTTCTTC
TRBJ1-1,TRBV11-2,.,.,CASSLVWRFAKVEAFF,TGTGCCAGCAGCTTAGTATGGCGGTTTGCGAAGGTTGAAGCTTTCTTT
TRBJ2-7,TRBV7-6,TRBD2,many,CASSLRTLAANSYEQYF,TGTGCCAGCAGCTTACGGACCCTAGCGGCCAACTCCTACGAGCAGTACTTC
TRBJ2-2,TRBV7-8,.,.,CASSLTSITGELFF,TGTGCCAGCAGCTTAACATCGATCACCGGGGAGCTGTTTTTT
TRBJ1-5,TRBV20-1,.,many,CSARRGSNQPQHF,TGCAGTGCTCGGAGGGGCAGCAATCAGCCCCAGCATTTT
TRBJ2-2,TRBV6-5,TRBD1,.,CASSHDRGPTGELFF,TGTGCCAGCAGTCACGACAGGGGACCCACCGGTGAGCTGTTTTTT
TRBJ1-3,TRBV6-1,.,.,CASSAQLEGSGNTIYF,TGTGCCAGCAGTGCCCAACTCGAGGGTAGTGGAAACACCATATATTTT
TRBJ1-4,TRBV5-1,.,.,CASSVTEDEKLFF,TGCGCCAGCAGCGTGACGGAGGATGAAAAACTGTTTTTT
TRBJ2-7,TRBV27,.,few,CASTLKRGNEQYF,TGTGCCAGCACCCTAAAGCGAGGGAACGAGCAGTACTTC
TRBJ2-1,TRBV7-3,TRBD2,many,CASSLSREGNEQFF,TGTGCCAGCAGCTTATCCAGGGAGGGCAATGAGCAGTTCTTC
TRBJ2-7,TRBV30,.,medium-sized,CAWSGLADEQYF,TGTGCCTGGAGTGGGCTAGCAGACGAGCAGTACTTC
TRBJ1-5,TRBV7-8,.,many,CASSLGLGGGQPQHF,TGTGCCAGCAGCTTAGGGTTAGGGGGAGGACAGCCCCAGCATTTT
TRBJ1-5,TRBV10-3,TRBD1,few,CAISDWDRGENQPQHF,TGTGCCATCAGTGATTGGGACAGGGGGGAAAATCAGCCCCAGCATTTT
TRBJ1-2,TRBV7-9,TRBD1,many,CASSFDRVGYTF,TGTGCCAGCAGCTTCGACAGGGTCGGCTACACCTTC
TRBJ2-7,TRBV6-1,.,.,CASSDRTGYDQYF,TGTGCCAGCAGTGACCGCACAGGGTACGATCAGTACTTC
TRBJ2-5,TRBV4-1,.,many,CASSVGGAQETQYF,TGCGCCAGCAGCGTTGGGGGGGCCCAAGAGACCCAGTACTTC
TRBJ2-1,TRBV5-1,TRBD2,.,CASSVKRGGINEQFF,TGCGCCAGCAGCGTAAAGCGGGGGGGCATCAATGAGCAGTTCTTC